This section outlines one TCR beta chain sequence together with its context. Its antigen remains unidentified. A junction boundary mismatches the germline segment, possibly from a read error. The cohort comprised under 700 healthy bone marrow donors. At the time of sampling, every cohort member was nominally healthy, though immune exposures that went unrecorded were likely present. The donor tested CMV seropositive and was one of the 289 seropositive cohort members. Each donor provided a peripheral blood sample, and peripheral blood mononuclear cells were used for TCR beta sequencing. The Qiagen DNeasy Blood Extraction Kit was used to extract genomic DNA from the blood cell samples. The library was made by the immunoSEQ multiplex PCR assay. For the multiplex PCR, a mixture combining 60 forward primers for TCR Vbeta segments and 13 reverse primers for TCR Jbeta segments was used. A multiplex PCR assay on genomic DNA amplified the CDR3 region of rearranged TCR beta genes. The amplified TCR beta libraries were sequenced on the Illumina HiSeq System as 87-base-pair reads. As for the authors' bioinformatics: A later analysis counted approximately 74 million unique TCR beta chains across the approximately 700 repertoires, and 9.5 million to 11 million of these chains were shared by at least two donors. To remove PCR and sequencing errors, raw reads were error-corrected and collapsed into unique sequences using a nearest-neighbor algorithm that merged closely related sequences. Alignment of CDR3 sequences to IMGT reference sequences was used to assign V, D and J gene segments. For a sequence to be retained, a match of at least six nucleotides was required to both a V gene segment and a J gene segment. A rearrangement was called productive if the CDR3 had no stop codons and remained in frame with V and J, and every other rearrangement was called non-productive. Following IMGT convention, CDR3 was defined as the stretch from the second conserved V-encoded cysteine up to the conserved J-encoded phenylalanine. In an earlier analysis of more than 550 of the donors, sequences lacking an unambiguous match to a single V gene segment were excluded. An earlier analysis of fewer than 750 of the donors classified V segments as functional when productive rearrangements were above 56.7% and as segregating when the standard deviation between donors was above 5%. To diagnose cytomegalovirus status from the catalog of TCR beta chain sequences, a statistical classification framework was built. V and J gene assignment, in a later analysis, came from comparing TCR nucleotide sequences with IMGT/GENE-DB human TR gene sequences. The TCRdist pipeline was used in a later analysis to assign CDR3 sequences and most-parsimonious VDJ recombination scenarios. In a later analysis, each TCR beta chain was defined by its CDR3 amino acid sequence together with its V-gene family, and reads lacking a unique V-gene family were excluded. In a later analysis, 450 to 600 highly shared, low-generation-probability nucleotide sequences were removed to address suspected cross-contamination and a sequencing artifact. For each public chain, a later analysis derived a clonal expansion index from normalized ranks of inferred template counts within each repertoire. Generation probabilities in a later analysis came from a VDJ recombination model fitted to out-of-frame rearrangements, and those results were checked against IGoR. A later analysis scored TCR-TCR, TCR-HLA and TCR-CMV co-occurrence with hypergeometric tests, applying a repertoire-size bias correction to TCR pairs. A later analysis estimated false discovery rates by permuting HLA or CMV assignments 20 times. In a later analysis, co-occurring TCRs were grouped using DBSCAN, with TCRdist sequence similarity added in when clustering inside HLA-allele-positive subsets. Co-occurrence clustering excluded repertoires with fewer than 30,000 or more than 120,000 public chains, plus five with anomalous nucleotide sharing. What TCRdb holds here is the immuneACCESS table cut down to in-frame rearrangements. Part of the clones is not present; checked against another copy, under half of the missing clones reflect an unresolved V gene, and the others are unexplained. V, J and clone size reflect that table, while D and trimming were determined from the DNA. For this sample there are 150,000 to 200,000 clones; approximately 82% appear just once. In total, the top ten clones hold approximately 1.8% of the sample.

The source of the sample is a study of cytomegalovirus exposure and HLA in healthy donors (TCRdb year 2017). As for the study more broadly: In an earlier analysis of some 550 of the donors, about 270 Gb of sequence data and some 100 million unique TCR beta sequences from about 190 million T cells were reported. An early release covering 550 to 700 HLA-typed donors comprised about 300 gigabases of sequencing data and tens of millions of unique TCR sequences. Of the approximately 400 genotyped donors, roughly 80% fell in the genetic ancestry cluster associated with self-reported Caucasian donors. The aim of the study was to test whether cataloging public T cell receptors could identify signatures of past pathogen exposure. The study used immunosequencing to profile the T cell repertoires of about 670 subjects and linked those repertoires to cytomegalovirus serostatus. Along with the approximately 700-subject first cohort, a separate validation cohort of over a hundred different subjects was used. The study combined high-throughput TCR immunosequencing, statistical association of individual TCRs with disease status, and machine learning to predict cytomegalovirus infection status. A later analysis re-analyzed previously published TCR beta repertoires from about 600 donors and added high-resolution HLA genotyping to study TCR occurrence patterns. In the later analysis, no new phenotypic data were used to find candidate immune exposures; instead, reliance was placed on TCR beta sequences and their occurrence across donors. To decide whether each TCR beta V gene segment behaved as functional or pseudogenic, an earlier analysis of approximately 620 of the donors relied on high-throughput TCR beta sequencing. Donor age, sex, ethnicity and CMV serostatus were compiled alongside the repertoire data. In a later genetic analysis, genome-wide SNP genotypes for about three fifths of the 666 donors were used, and that subset was treated as a discovery cohort. Every repertoire in the discovery cohort had been generated on one and the same sequencing platform. Class I and class II HLA loci were covered by the typing at four-digit resolution. The number of donors typed differed by locus, with roughly 629-640 for A, B, C, DRB1 and DQB1, 522 for DQA1, over 600 for DPA1, and under 490 for DPB1. Roughly 5 DR-DQ haplotypes were handled as single units for association and clustering, since linkage in the cohort was strong. Among approximately 370 genotyped donors of the cohort, an average of approximately 240,000 unique TCR beta nucleotide sequences was sequenced per donor, of which approximately 18% were non-productive.

The paper's findings and limits, for the study overall: When HLA alleles, especially DR and DQ, strongly co-occurred, attributing TCR associations to individual alleles was difficult. Most TCR sequences were seen in very few donors, while some public TCRs were found in many individuals. The classifier was reported to diagnose cytomegalovirus status with high specificity and sensitivity in both the original cohort and the validation cohort. In the study, about 150 TCR beta chains were listed as associated with cytomegalovirus. Because HLA typing was unavailable for some donors at each locus, only the typed subset was used in association tests. At a false discovery rate of 0.05, a later analysis linked around 17,000 TCR beta sequences to specific HLA alleles. In a later analysis, TCR association rates were found to vary across HLA loci, with the most associated TCRs seen for DRB1 alleles and the fewest for HLA-C alleles. Compared with the 666-donor mean, donors in an Asian-associated ancestry cluster had fewer N-insertions in productive TCRs, according to a later genetic analysis. V-gene and J-gene trimming of TCR beta chains was associated with a missense DCLRE1C variant in a later genetic analysis, and the association was replicated in an independent cohort. According to a later analysis, most CMV-associated TCR beta chains appeared to be HLA-restricted, and the HLA associations seemed to be driven largely by CMV exposure. Approximately 18 rarely observed V segments, including chromosome 9 orphons, were excluded from the earlier analysis of 550 to 700 of the donors because counts were too low. The 87-base-pair reads could not distinguish some IMGT-functional V segments, including TRBV6-2 and TRBV6-3, so those segments were excluded. A later analysis reported that several top co-occurrence clusters appeared linked to parvovirus B19, influenza, CMV and Epstein-Barr virus. This cohort had only TCR beta chains sequenced, and the lack of alpha or paired-chain data limited which features could be detected. The only immune exposure information available for the cohort was CMV serostatus. An earlier analysis of around 600 of the donors showed that most TCR beta V segments appeared in productive rearrangements either about 90% or about 30% of the time, which broadly matched IMGT annotations. A group of highly shared sequence variants was considered likely to be a technical artifact of the sequencing pipeline. A further reported finding was that TCR beta sequences accurately predicted the HLA-A and HLA-B alleles for most subjects in the first cohort. Compared with equally common non-associated chains, HLA-associated TCR beta chains in a later analysis were more clonally expanded and had lower generation probabilities. The authors suggested that the approach could potentially be generalized to other disease states and immunological phenotypes. Sequencing depth was assumed to be roughly uniform across donors in the presence/absence analyses, though that assumption may not hold. Linkage disequilibrium might explain the correlated functional status among segregating V segments, but an unknown experimental factor could not be excluded. In vitro tests confirmed that three of the cytomegalovirus-associated TCR beta chains recognize cytomegalovirus antigens.

The CDR1 and CDR2 encoded by the germline V gene are MGHDK and SYGVNS. The CDR3 spans 13 residues, from the cysteine through the phenylalanine. Only the CDR3 DNA stays, 39 bases, in frame from base 1. This clonotype was sampled from a man in his forties in good health and CMV-seropositive. Sample: PBMCs. The chain is made from TRBV25-1 and TRBJ1-1; 7 nucleotides in the junction match TRBD1. The sequenced DNA is TGTGCCAGCAGTGCAACCCGGGACAGCATTCGGGGCTTT. Its protein is CASSATRDSIRGF.